Listed below are T cell receptor beta chains from one sample, sequenced in a study of CD8+CD57+ T cells in acquired aplastic anemia. TCRdb re-called the reads with MiXCR, one entry per CDR3 protein. The table lists 150,000 to 200,000 distinct CDR3 sequences, roughly 50% of them singletons. The sample taken for sequencing was sorted CD4+, CD8+, or CD8+CD57+ T cells (not recorded which) from PBMCs. These receptors all stem from a human donor with aplastic anemia. Both conserved end residues are part of each CDR3.

j_call v_call cdr3_aa
TRBJ2-5 TRBV9 CASSVVQGGQETQYF
TRBJ2-7 TRBV5-1 CASSPPGTSGGEQYF
TRBJ1-1 TRBV25-1 CASSEYMWEGSRNTEAFF
TRBJ2-1 TRBV12-3/TRBV12-4 CASSFFRVAWDEQFF
TRBJ2-2 TRBV7-2 CASSRLGTGELFF
TRBJ1-1 TRBV2 CASRRQTSAFF
TRBJ2-7 TRBV2 CASSEGRSLYEQYF
TRBJ2-3 TRBV20-1 CSATDGLTDTQYF
TRBJ1-6 TRBV30 CAWSTGTGISPLHF
TRBJ2-5 TRBV29-1 CSVATSLETQYF
TRBJ2-3 TRBV19 CASSRPAGGGDTQYF
TRBJ2-7 TRBV30 CAWSVGDEQYF
TRBJ2-7 TRBV5-1 CASSLGQGGYEQYF
TRBJ2-7 TRBV25-1 CASSRREGVNEQYF
TRBJ2-3 TRBV29-1 CSVTKDRVTTDTQYF
TRBJ2-5 TRBV24-1 CATSLGGQEETQYF
TRBJ2-7 TRBV15 CATSAGRSGEQYF
TRBJ1-4 TRBV19 CASSTRQGNEKLFF
TRBJ1-4 TRBV30 CAWSLGGGGEKLFF
TRBJ2-7 TRBV20-1 CSARGGSEWAKYF
TRBJ1-6 TRBV20-1 CSARSLDRDNSPLHF
TRBJ2-7 TRBV2 CASSGQRVYEQYF
TRBJ1-6 TRBV6-4 CASSARQGDNSPLHF
TRBJ1-2 TRBV9 CASSVGAGANYGYTF
TRBJ1-2 TRBV10-3 CAISESVGIGGYTF
TRBJ2-2 TRBV29-1 CSVDGGTSGLTGELFF
TRBJ1-2 TRBV9 CASSVREGATSYTF
TRBJ2-7 TRBV29-1 CSVEGAAYEQYF
TRBJ1-1 TRBV5-5 CASSGPGRNTEAFF
TRBJ1-4 TRBV11-2 CASSVDRATNEKLFF
TRBJ1-2 TRBV25-1 CASSEVDRGTYHGYTF
TRBJ1-6 TRBV10-1 CARQEGSPLHF
TRBJ1-1 TRBV5-1 CASSTGTGPTEAFF
TRBJ2-1 TRBV10-3 CAISMGQLNEQFF
TRBJ2-7 TRBV5-1 CASSQFPGTSAYEQYF
TRBJ1-4 TRBV20-1 CSARNPDRVGNEKLFF
TRBJ1-1 TRBV12-5 CASGLPHTGVNTEAFF
TRBJ1-2 TRBV4-2 CASSRNRENYGYTF
TRBJ2-5 TRBV29-1 CSVTTGAETQYF
TRBJ1-1 TRBV19 CASSTSQSTGQGAAEAFF
TRBJ2-7 TRBV25-1 CASRRGVGVYEQYF
TRBJ2-7 TRBV15 CATSGVQGGEQYF
TRBJ1-3 TRBV2 CASSLRGGGNTIYF
TRBJ2-7 TRBV25-1 CASSEGYGGQGEQYF
TRBJ2-3 TRBV14 CASSQEVRRGDTQYF
TRBJ1-1 TRBV5-1 CASSLEGRRNTEAFF
TRBJ2-6 TRBV20-1 CSEGLNENFSGANVLTF
TRBJ2-1 TRBV25-1 CASGITQYNEQFF
TRBJ1-5 TRBV5-1 CASSFAAGDQPQHF
TRBJ1-6 TRBV2 CASSSLNNSPLHF
TRBJ2-3 TRBV10-3 CAISESRSSGGSQYF
TRBJ2-1 TRBV20-1 CSARYEAHEQFF
TRBJ2-3 TRBV11-2 CASSSRVTSGGATDTQYF
TRBJ2-3 TRBV7-2 CASSLVPGGDTQYF
TRBJ2-7 TRBV19 CASSGGYSYEQYF